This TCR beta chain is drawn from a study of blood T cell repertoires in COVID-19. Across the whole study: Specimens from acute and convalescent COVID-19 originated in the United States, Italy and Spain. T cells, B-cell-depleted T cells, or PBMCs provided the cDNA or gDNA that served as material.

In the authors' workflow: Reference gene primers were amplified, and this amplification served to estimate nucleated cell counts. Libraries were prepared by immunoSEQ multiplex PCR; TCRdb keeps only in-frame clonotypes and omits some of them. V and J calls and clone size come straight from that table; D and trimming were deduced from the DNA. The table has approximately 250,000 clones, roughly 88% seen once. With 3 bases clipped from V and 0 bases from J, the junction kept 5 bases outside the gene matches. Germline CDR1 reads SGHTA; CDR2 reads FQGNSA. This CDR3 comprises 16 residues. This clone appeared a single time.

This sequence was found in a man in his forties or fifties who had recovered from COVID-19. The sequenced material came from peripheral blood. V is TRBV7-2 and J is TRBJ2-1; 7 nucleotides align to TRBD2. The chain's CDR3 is CASSFGGRGSYNEQFF. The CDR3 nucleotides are TGTGCCAGCAGCTTCGGTGGGAGGGGCTCCTACAATGAGCAGTTCTTC.